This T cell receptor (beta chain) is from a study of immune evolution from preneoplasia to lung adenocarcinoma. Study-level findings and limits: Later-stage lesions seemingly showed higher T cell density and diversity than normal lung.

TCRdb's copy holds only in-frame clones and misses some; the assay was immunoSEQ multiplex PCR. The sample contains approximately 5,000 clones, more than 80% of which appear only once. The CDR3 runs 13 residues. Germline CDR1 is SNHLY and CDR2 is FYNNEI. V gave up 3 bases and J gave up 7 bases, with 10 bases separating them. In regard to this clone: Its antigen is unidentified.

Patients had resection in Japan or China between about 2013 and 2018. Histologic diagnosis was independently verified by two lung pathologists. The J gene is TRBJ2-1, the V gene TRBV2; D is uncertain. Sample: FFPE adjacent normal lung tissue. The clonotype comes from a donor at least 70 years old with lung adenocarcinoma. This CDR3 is CASSEFSQNEQFF. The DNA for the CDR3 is TGTGCCAGCAGTGAGTTTTCCCAGAATGAGCAGTTCTTC.